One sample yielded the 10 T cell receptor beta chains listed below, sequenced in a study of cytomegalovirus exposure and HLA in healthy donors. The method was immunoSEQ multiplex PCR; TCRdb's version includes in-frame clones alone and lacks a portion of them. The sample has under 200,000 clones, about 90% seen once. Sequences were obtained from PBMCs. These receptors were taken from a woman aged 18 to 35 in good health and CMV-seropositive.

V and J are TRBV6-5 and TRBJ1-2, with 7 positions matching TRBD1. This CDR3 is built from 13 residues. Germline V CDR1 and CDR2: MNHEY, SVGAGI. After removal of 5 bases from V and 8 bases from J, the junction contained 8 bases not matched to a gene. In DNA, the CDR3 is TGTGCCAGCAGTCCGATCGCAGGGGGGGGCTACACCTTC. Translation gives CASSPIAGGGYTF.

The CDR3 loop reads CASSVANRGRGGYTF. The CDR3 region has the DNA TGTGCCAGCAGCGTAGCGAACAGGGGGCGCGGTGGCTACACCTTC. The chain joins TRBV2 to TRBJ1-2; 9 bases are shared with TRBD1. V lost 6 bases and J lost 7; bases outside the gene matches: 12. The V gene's germline CDR1 is SNHLY and CDR2 FYNNEI. CDR3 length: 15 amino acids.

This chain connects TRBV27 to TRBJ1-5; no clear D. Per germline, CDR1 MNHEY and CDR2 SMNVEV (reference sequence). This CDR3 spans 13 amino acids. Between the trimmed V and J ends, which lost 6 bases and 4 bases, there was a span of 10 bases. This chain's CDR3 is CASSLTYNQPQHF. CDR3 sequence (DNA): TGTGCCAGCAGCCTAACTTATAATCAGCCCCAGCATTTT.

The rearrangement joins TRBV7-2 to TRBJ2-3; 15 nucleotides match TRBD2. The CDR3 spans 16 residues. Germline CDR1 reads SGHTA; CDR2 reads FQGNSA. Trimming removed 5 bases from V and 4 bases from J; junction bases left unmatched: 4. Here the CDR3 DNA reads TGTGCCAGCAGCCAGGGACTAGCGGGAGGTTCAGATACGCAGTATTTT. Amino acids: CASSQGLAGGSDTQYF.

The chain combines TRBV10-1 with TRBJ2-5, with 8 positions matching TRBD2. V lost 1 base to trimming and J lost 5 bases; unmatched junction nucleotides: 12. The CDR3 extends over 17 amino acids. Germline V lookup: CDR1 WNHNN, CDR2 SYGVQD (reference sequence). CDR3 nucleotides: TGCGCCAGCAGTGAGTGGGTTAGCGGGGCCGGGGGGGAGACCCAGTACTTC. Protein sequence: CASSEWVSGAGGETQYF.

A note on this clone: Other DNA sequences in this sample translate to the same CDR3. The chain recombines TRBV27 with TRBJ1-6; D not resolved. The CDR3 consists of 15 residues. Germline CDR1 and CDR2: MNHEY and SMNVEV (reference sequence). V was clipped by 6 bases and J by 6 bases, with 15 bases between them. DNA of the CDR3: TGTGCCAGCAGCCTCCTCGACCGAGGTAATTCACCCCTCCACTTT. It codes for CASSLLDRGNSPLHF.

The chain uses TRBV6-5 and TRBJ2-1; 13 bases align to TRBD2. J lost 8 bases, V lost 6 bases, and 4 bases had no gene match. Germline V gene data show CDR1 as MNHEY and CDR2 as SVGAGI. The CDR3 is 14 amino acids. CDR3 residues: CASRRTSGSDEQFF. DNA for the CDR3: TGTGCCAGCAGGAGGACTAGCGGGAGCGATGAGCAGTTCTTC.

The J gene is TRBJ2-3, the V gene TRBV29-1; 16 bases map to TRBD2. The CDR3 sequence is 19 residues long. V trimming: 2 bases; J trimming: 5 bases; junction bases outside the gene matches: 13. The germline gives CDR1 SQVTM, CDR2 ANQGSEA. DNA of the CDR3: TGCAGCGTTGAACCGGAACCCTTGGGACTAGCGGGAGGGGGAGATACGCAGTATTTT. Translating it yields CSVEPEPLGLAGGGDTQYF.

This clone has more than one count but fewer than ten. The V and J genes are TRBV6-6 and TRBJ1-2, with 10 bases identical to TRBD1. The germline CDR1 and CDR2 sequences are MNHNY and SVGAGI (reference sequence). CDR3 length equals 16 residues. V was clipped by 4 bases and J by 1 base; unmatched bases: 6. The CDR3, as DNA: TGTGCCAGCAGTTCGACAGGGGGCAGGGGTAACTATGGCTACACCTTC. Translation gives CASSSTGGRGNYGYTF.

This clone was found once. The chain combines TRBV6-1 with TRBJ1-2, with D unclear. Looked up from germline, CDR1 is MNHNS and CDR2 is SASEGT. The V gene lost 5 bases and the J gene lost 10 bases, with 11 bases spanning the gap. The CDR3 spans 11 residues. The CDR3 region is CASSPPETYTF. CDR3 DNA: TGTGCCAGCAGTCCCCCAGAAACCTACACCTTC.